One T cell receptor (beta chain) is described in this entry. The entry originates in a study of blood T cells in healthy people across ages. Germline CDR1 is SGHTA and CDR2 is FQGNSA. V lost 2 bases to trimming and J lost 8 bases, with 13 bases between them. The CDR3 runs 14 residues. PCR was performed a second time for roughly 7 to 11 cycles using a sample-barcoded 5' primer and a J-beta primer mix. TCRdb reprocessed the 5' RACE reads with MiXCR, giving one entry per CDR3 protein. Among around 1,600,000 distinct CDR3 sequences listed, roughly 43% were seen once. V is TRBV7-2 and J is TRBJ2-4; D possibly corresponds to TRBD2 (5 bases). The sequence came from a woman younger than 30 in good health. Sample: blood. The CDR3 DNA follows: TGTGCCAGCAGCTTATCGCCCGGGGTCGACATTCAGTACTTC. This gives the protein CASSLSPGVDIQYF.